This T cell receptor (beta chain) appears in the sequencing data of a study of cytomegalovirus exposure and HLA in healthy donors. Use of 60 Vbeta and 13 Jbeta primers characterized the PCR. In the original analysis: About 11 million of the about 80 million unique TCR beta chains counted in a later analysis were shared. The assay was immunoSEQ multiplex PCR, and TCRdb's table has in-frame clones only and misses some. The V and J calls and the clone size are those of that table, but D and trimming were determined from the DNA. Here the sample spans under 200,000 clones, 65% to 85% being singletons. Per germline, CDR1 SGHRS and CDR2 YFSETQ. The CDR3 runs to 14 residues. The V and J ends lost 4 bases and 2 bases, in that order; junction bases with no gene match: 5.

Sequencing was carried out using PBMCs. The chain employs TRBV5-1 and TRBJ2-5, with 7 bases identical to TRBD2. This TCR came from a woman aged 45-65 years in good health and CMV-seropositive. The chain's CDR3 is CASSQTAGQETQYF. DNA for the CDR3: TGCGCCAGCAGCCAGACAGCGGGACAAGAGACCCAGTACTTC. Using reference TRBV5-1 and TRBJ2-5 for the parts outside the CDR3, the full variable domain is KAGVTQTPRYLIKTRGQQVTLSCSPISGHRSVSWYQQTPGQGLQFLFEYFSETQRNKGNFPGRFSGRQFSNSRSEMNVSTLELGDSALYLCASSQTAGQETQYFGPGTRLLVL.